This T cell receptor beta chain was captured by sequencing in a study of T cells in Graves' hyperthyroidism and ophthalmopathy. General study results and limits: Most thyroid clonotypes that were expanded above 0.001 also turned up in blood.

The source material, RNA transcripts, was used to amplify TCR beta CDR3 regions. Primed by the HTBI set, a first-round RT-PCR was run on the TCR CDR3. TCRdb re-analysed the multiplex PCR reads in MiXCR, keeping a single row per CDR3 protein. Seen here are about 300,000 distinct CDR3 sequences, roughly 19% observed once, and the top ten hold approximately 37%. This clonotype was seen repeatedly, ten times or more. Its antigen is unidentified. Germline CDR1 reads MNHNS; CDR2 reads SASEGT. With 5 bases removed from V and 5 bases from J, the gap between germline ends came to 12 bases. The length of the CDR3 is 13 residues.

Sample: blood. This receptor was obtained from a middle-aged man with Graves' ophthalmopathy. The chain employs TRBV6-1 and TRBJ2-5, with no clear D. As DNA, the CDR3 is TGTGCCAGCAGTCCCGACATTGGGGAGACCCAGTACTTC. It codes for CASSPDIGETQYF.